Given below is one T cell receptor beta chain in context. These data belong to a study of blood T cell repertoires in COVID-19. At the level of the study: Samples taken during acute and convalescent COVID-19 were collected in the United States, Italy and Spain. T cells, B-cell-depleted T cells, or PBMCs supplied cDNA or gDNA.

Data came from immunoSEQ multiplex PCR; TCRdb stores just in-frame clones and leaves some out. Of about 150,000 clones listed, roughly 86% are singletons. Study members were between about 18 and 100 years old and lived in 20 to 25 US regions. In assigning cohorts, the study relied on participant-reported clinical history. Germline V gives CDR1 SGHTA, CDR2 FQGNSA. This CDR3 contains 16 residues. Trimming took 0 bases from V and 2 from J; bases not matched to a gene: 5. The chain carries TRBV7-2 and TRBJ2-3, with 7 bases aligning to TRBD2. This TCR was sampled from a woman aged 50 to 60 with acute COVID-19. Sequenced input: PBMCs or T cells enriched from blood (not recorded which). The chain's CDR3 is CASSLAAAGNTDTQYF. The DNA of the CDR3 is TGTGCCAGCAGCTTAGCCGCAGCGGGGAACACAGATACGCAGTATTTT.